The 8 T cell receptor beta chains given below trace back to one sample, sequenced in a study of T cells in Graves' hyperthyroidism and ophthalmopathy. Amplification of TCR beta CDR3 regions used RNA as the template. Researchers ran a first-round RT-PCR on the TCR CDR3 using the HTBI primer set. TCRdb reprocessed the multiplex PCR reads with MiXCR, giving one entry per CDR3 protein. Among about 250,000 distinct CDR3 sequences listed, about 24% were seen once. Sequenced: blood. The source of these receptors is a woman aged 40 to 49 with Graves' ophthalmopathy.

As regards this clonotype: A much larger clone differs from this one at a single base, so this may be a read error. The CDR3 coding sequence is TGTGCCATCAGCTTGGCAACGCCCGCCTACGAGCAGTACTTC. Its protein is CAISLATPAYEQYF. The chain combines TRBV5-5 with TRBJ2-7; D not resolved. CDR3 size: 14 residues. The germline V gene has CDR1 SGHKS and CDR2 YYEKEE (reference sequence). Together with reference TRBV5-5 and TRBJ2-7, the CDR3 gives the full variable domain: DAGVTQSPTHLIKTRGQQVTLRCSPISGHKSVSWYQQVLGQGPQFIFQYYEKEERGRGNFPDRFSARQFPNYSSELNVNALLLGDSALYLCAISLATPAYEQYFGPGTRLTVT.

In this sample, this clonotype turned up many times. The rearrangement joins TRBV4-2 to TRBJ1-1, with 8 positions matching TRBD1. The CDR3 has 15 residues. V lost 1 base and J lost 5; bases outside the gene matches: 6. Germline CDR1 and CDR2: LGHNA and YNFKEQ. CDR3 in amino acids: CASSQVGDRRTEAFF. The CDR3 nucleotides read TGTGCCAGCAGCCAAGTGGGGGACAGGAGGACTGAAGCTTTCTTT.

The chain combines TRBV20-1 with TRBJ2-2, with 7 bases matching TRBD1. J gave up 1 base and V 4 bases, and 3 bases lay outside the gene matches. The CDR3 runs to 14 residues. Germline CDR1 DFQATT, CDR2 SNEGSKA (reference sequence). CDR3 amino acids: CSATGTENTGELFF. The DNA of the CDR3 is TGCAGTGCTACCGGGACAGAGAACACCGGGGAGCTGTTTTTT.

The sample holds many counts of this clonotype. This chain links TRBV25-1 with TRBJ2-2; D unresolved. Germline V CDR1 and CDR2: MGHDK, SYGVNS. V lost 2 bases to trimming and J lost 0 bases, with 7 bases between them. This CDR3 spans 15 amino acids. The CDR3 reads CASSEGLSNTGELFF. The CDR3 nucleotides read TGTGCCAGCAGTGAAGGGCTTTCGAACACCGGGGAGCTGTTTTTT. Full variable domain (outside the CDR3, taken from reference TRBV25-1 and TRBJ2-2): EADIYQTPRYLVIGTGKKITLECSQTMGHDKMYWYQQDPGMELHLIHYSYGVNSTEKGDLSSESTVSRIRTEHFPLTLESARPSHTSQYLCASSEGLSNTGELFFGEGSRLTVL.

This clonotype has ten or more counts. V is TRBV9 and J is TRBJ2-5, with a weak D call TRBD1 (6 bases). This CDR3 has 14 amino acids. Germline V gives CDR1 SGDLS, CDR2 YYNGEE. Trimming took off 4 bases at V and 4 bases at J, with 14 bases between the two ends. In nucleotides, the CDR3 is TGTGCCAGCAGCCTCAATACAGGGACAGAGACCCAGTACTTC. Its translation: CASSLNTGTETQYF.

This clonotype was detected ten times or more. The chain carries TRBV20-1 and TRBJ2-2; possibly TRBD1 for D (5 bases). CDR3 length: 13 residues. The V gene lost 3 bases and the J gene lost 2 bases, with 7 bases spanning the gap. Germline V CDR1 and CDR2: DFQATT, SNEGSKA (reference sequence). CDR3 protein: CSARQGNTGELFF. The CDR3 coding sequence is TGCAGTGCTAGGCAGGGTAACACCGGGGAGCTGTTTTTT.

This clonotype was seen many times. V usage is TRBV7-2 and J usage is TRBJ2-5; 14 bases align to TRBD2. The CDR3 sequence is 17 residues long. With V trimmed by 4 bases and J by 5 bases, 9 bases remained unmatched. CDR1 SGHTA and CDR2 FQGNSA come from the germline V gene. The CDR3: CASSYGLAGGSGETQYF. CDR3 coding DNA: TGTGCCAGCAGCTACGGACTAGCGGGAGGTTCAGGGGAGACCCAGTACTTC.

This clonotype was detected ten times or more. The chain couples TRBV7-2 to TRBJ1-2; D possibly corresponds to TRBD1 (6 bases). Germline CDR1 SGHTA, CDR2 FQGNSA. CDR3 size: 14 residues. Between the trimmed V and J ends, which lost 5 bases and 3 bases, there was a span of 13 bases. CDR3 nucleotide sequence: TGTGCCAGCAGCCAAGTGGGGGGGCACTATGGCTACACCTTC. Translating it yields CASSQVGGHYGYTF.